This is a list of T cell receptor beta chains from one sample in a study of PD-L1 blockade in urothelial cancer. Sequenced by immunoSEQ multiplex PCR; TCRdb stores in-frame clones only, minus some. Of tens of thousands of clones in the sample, approximately 80% were seen once. Source: PBMCs, taken around atezolizumab (anti-PD-L1) treatment. These receptors came from a man in his sixties or seventies with urothelial cancer. CDR3s leave out the opening cysteine and the closing phenylalanine or tryptophan. A D gene is named only where the DNA matches it firmly.

.,TRBJ2-2,TRBV14,ASSQYDSAGELF
.,TRBJ2-1,TRBV4-3,ASSQDRAGLEEQF
.,TRBJ2-3,TRBV10-3,AIRDYSSESTDTQY
.,TRBJ2-4,TRBV6-5,ASRLGQRNIQY
.,TRBJ2-5,TRBV7-9,ASSFGEETQY
TRBD2,TRBJ2-7,TRBV6-5,ASSYSGLSSYEQY
TRBD1,TRBJ2-7,TRBV13,ASSSKGQGRSYEQY
TRBD1,TRBJ2-1,TRBV15,ATRGTGGMNEQF
.,TRBJ2-5,TRBV11-2,ASSLEAGFPGETQY
.,TRBJ1-5,TRBV7-2,ASSLRRGQPQH
TRBD2,TRBJ2-2,TRBV6-1,ASSEAGRGAGELF
TRBD2,TRBJ2-7,TRBV11-1,ASSFGLAGDYDDYEQY
.,TRBJ1-1,TRBV28,ASTLGRTGNTEAF
TRBD1,TRBJ1-4,TRBV28,ASRGRQGAYEKLF
TRBD2,TRBJ2-1,TRBV7-2,ASSPGLVKF
.,TRBJ2-1,TRBV5-5,ASSFGGDEQF
TRBD2,TRBJ2-5,TRBV4-3,ASSQGVIGGGKTQY
.,TRBJ2-3,TRBV19,ASMGLKDTQY
.,TRBJ2-7,TRBV11-1,ASSTDRNPYEQY
.,TRBJ1-3,TRBV20-1,SAPIRGSY
TRBD2,TRBJ2-5,TRBV5-6,ASSSGTSGTQETQY
TRBD1,TRBJ2-1,TRBV5-6,ASSFRDRGRSEQF
.,TRBJ2-3,TRBV7-8,ASSLAAKRSSTDTQY
TRBD2,TRBJ2-2,TRBV4-1,ASSLQTSGGANTGELF
.,TRBJ2-3,TRBV7-2,ASSLGLITDTQY
.,TRBJ1-2,TRBV4-1,ASSQGEANYGYT
TRBD1,TRBJ1-4,TRBV7-2,ASSLAPQGAGEKLF
.,TRBJ1-5,TRBV5-1,ASSFILTEEVDFNQPQH
.,TRBJ2-6,TRBV7-9,ASSLLAGLEYSGANVLT
.,TRBJ2-3,TRBV7-2,ASSSQWDSTQIRSI
.,TRBJ1-1,TRBV7-9,ASSLAARGSTEAF
TRBD1,TRBJ1-5,TRBV19,ASSIFRQGGDQPQH
TRBD1,TRBJ2-6,TRBV7-9,ASSLGTGKVSGANVLT
.,TRBJ1-1,TRBV19,ASSIGAGHKSTEAF
TRBD2,TRBJ2-3,TRBV5-1,ASSALTSGGASDTQY
.,TRBJ2-6,TRBV6-5,ASSPRTGVLT
TRBD1,TRBJ2-7,TRBV6-5,ASRQGQVYEQY
TRBD1,TRBJ1-6,TRBV2,ASRDRGGKGSPLH
TRBD1,TRBJ2-7,TRBV5-1,ASSLDRGLYEQY
TRBD1,TRBJ1-4,TRBV30,AWRSDRAGEKLF
TRBD2,TRBJ2-3,TRBV7-2,ASSFRTSGGATDTQY
.,TRBJ2-7,TRBV2,ASNPRGKSHGPKHEQY
.,TRBJ1-1,TRBV6-5,ASRRSRNTEAF
TRBD1,TRBJ1-5,TRBV7-8,ASSPEQGAGYSNQPQH